These T cell receptor beta chains were read from a single sample in a study of OX40 agonist ivuxolimab in advanced cancers. The repertoire was sequenced with immunoSEQ multiplex PCR; TCRdb's copy has only in-frame clones and lacks some. In the table there are several thousand clones, about 73% of which are singletons. The specimen was CD4+ or CD8+ T cells sorted from blood, collected in a trial of the OX40 agonist ivuxolimab. The receptor source for this set is an adult with an advanced solid tumor such as melanoma, head and neck, liver or kidney cancer. CDR3s include the opening cysteine and the closing phenylalanine or tryptophan. Fields, in order: V gene, clone size, J gene, CDR3 length, D gene, CDR3 protein, CDR3 DNA. The D gene is left open where the match is weak. Clone size, where shown, is once, few, many, or a class for clones that have expanded.

V: TRBV9; size: -; J: TRBJ2-1; length: 15; D: TRBD2; CDR3: CASSATSGRHNEQFF; DNA: TGTGCCAGCAGCGCAACTAGCGGGAGACACAATGAGCAGTTCTTC
V: TRBV9; size: -; J: TRBJ1-2; length: 11; D: -; CDR3: CASSVELGDTF; DNA: TGTGCCAGCAGCGTAGAACTTGGGGACACCTTC
V: TRBV4-1; size: -; J: TRBJ2-1; length: 17; D: -; CDR3: CASSQDRGTPSYNEQFF; DNA: TGCGCCAGCAGCCAAGATAGGGGGACGCCCTCCTACAATGAGCAGTTCTTC
V: TRBV29-1; size: -; J: TRBJ2-7; length: 15; D: -; CDR3: CSVENLAGVTYEQYF; DNA: TGCAGCGTTGAAAACCTGGCTGGGGTAACCTACGAGCAGTACTTC
V: TRBV4-3; size: -; J: TRBJ2-7; length: 13; D: -; CDR3: CASSQQQGAEQYF; DNA: TGCGCCAGCAGCCAACAACAGGGCGCTGAGCAGTACTTC
V: TRBV2; size: -; J: TRBJ1-5; length: 15; D: TRBD1; CDR3: CASSEDRALYQPQHF; DNA: TGTGCCAGCAGTGAGGACAGGGCCCTCTATCAGCCCCAGCATTTT
V: TRBV2; size: -; J: TRBJ1-3; length: 13; D: -; CDR3: CASSIPKGNTIYF; DNA: TGTGCCAGCAGCATACCGAAAGGAAACACCATATATTTT
V: TRBV11-2; size: few; J: TRBJ1-2; length: 13; D: -; CDR3: CASSLEFGDGYTF; DNA: TGTGCCAGCAGCTTAGAGTTTGGTGACGGCTACACCTTC
V: TRBV6-5; size: -; J: TRBJ2-2; length: 13; D: -; CDR3: CASSDTEGGELFF; DNA: TGTGCCAGCAGTGACACCGAGGGCGGGGAGCTGTTTTTT
V: TRBV9; size: -; J: TRBJ1-5; length: 15; D: -; CDR3: CASSVDAYSNRPQHF; DNA: TGTGCCAGCAGCGTAGACGCCTATAGCAATCGGCCCCAGCATTTT
V: TRBV10-3; size: -; J: TRBJ1-4; length: 14; D: TRBD1; CDR3: CAISEGTGVEKLFF; DNA: TGTGCCATCAGTGAAGGGACAGGGGTGGAAAAACTGTTTTTT
V: TRBV2; size: -; J: TRBJ2-3; length: 15; D: TRBD2; CDR3: CASPAGVASTDTQYF; DNA: TGTGCCAGCCCAGCGGGAGTGGCTAGCACAGATACGCAGTATTTT
V: TRBV6-5; size: -; J: TRBJ2-7; length: 13; D: TRBD1; CDR3: CASSLGQGYEQYF; DNA: TGTGCCAGCAGTCTGGGACAGGGTTACGAGCAGTACTTC
V: TRBV27; size: once; J: TRBJ2-1; length: 13; D: -; CDR3: CASSLVRAVEQFF; DNA: TGTGCCAGCAGTTTGGTAAGAGCGGTGGAGCAGTTCTTC
V: TRBV4-1; size: -; J: TRBJ2-1; length: 15; D: -; CDR3: CASSPPGGVGDEQFF; DNA: TGCGCCAGCAGTCCCCCAGGGGGGGTTGGCGATGAGCAGTTCTTC
V: TRBV9; size: -; J: TRBJ2-5; length: 16; D: -; CDR3: CASSVGGEGSLETQYF; DNA: TGTGCCAGCAGCGTAGGTGGGGAAGGCAGCCTGGAGACCCAGTACTTC
V: TRBV19; size: -; J: TRBJ2-1; length: 15; D: TRBD2; CDR3: CASSIDGGTYNEQFF; DNA: TGTGCCAGTAGTATAGACGGGGGGACCTACAATGAGCAGTTCTTC
V: TRBV5-4; size: few; J: TRBJ1-2; length: 13; D: -; CDR3: CASRQQVDYGYTF; DNA: TGTGCCAGCAGGCAGCAGGTTGACTATGGCTACACCTTC
V: TRBV6-5; size: few; J: TRBJ1-1; length: 13; D: -; CDR3: CASSYGENTEAFF; DNA: TGTGCCAGCAGTTACGGGGAGAACACTGAAGCTTTCTTT
V: TRBV13; size: few; J: TRBJ2-1; length: 13; D: -; CDR3: CASSLGGWNEQFF; DNA: TGTGCCAGCAGTTTGGGTGGATGGAATGAGCAGTTCTTC
V: TRBV27; size: -; J: TRBJ2-2; length: 16; D: -; CDR3: CASSLWGRENTGELFF; DNA: TGTGCCAGCAGTTTATGGGGACGGGAAAACACCGGGGAGCTGTTTTTT
V: TRBV7-9; size: -; J: TRBJ1-1; length: 15; D: -; CDR3: CASINPRTLNAEAFF; DNA: TGTGCCAGCATCAATCCAAGGACACTTAACGCTGAAGCTTTCTTT
V: TRBV27; size: -; J: TRBJ2-1; length: 11; D: -; CDR3: CASSLANEQFF; DNA: TGTGCCAGCAGTTTAGCGAATGAGCAGTTCTTC
V: TRBV6-7; size: -; J: TRBJ1-6; length: 13; D: -; CDR3: CASSLGTQPPLHF; DNA: TGTGCCAGCAGTCTGGGGACCCAACCACCCCTCCACTTT
V: TRBV6-5; size: few; J: TRBJ2-7; length: 15; D: -; CDR3: CASSLGTALPYEQYF; DNA: TGTGCCAGCAGCCTCGGGACGGCTCTCCCCTACGAGCAGTACTTC
V: TRBV9; size: -; J: TRBJ2-2; length: 15; D: -; CDR3: CASSAGDTYTGELFF; DNA: TGTGCCAGCAGCGCCGGGGACACCTACACCGGGGAGCTGTTTTTT
V: TRBV9; size: -; J: TRBJ2-1; length: 13; D: TRBD1; CDR3: CASSTGQGNEQFF; DNA: TGTGCCAGCAGCACCGGACAGGGCAATGAGCAGTTCTTC
V: TRBV5-4; size: -; J: TRBJ2-1; length: 15; D: TRBD2; CDR3: CATSAWILANNEQFF; DNA: TGTGCCACCTCGGCTTGGATACTAGCGAATAATGAGCAGTTCTTC
V: TRBV6-5; size: -; J: TRBJ1-2; length: 15; D: TRBD1; CDR3: CASSVQGAAQYGYTF; DNA: TGTGCCAGCAGTGTACAGGGGGCGGCCCAATATGGCTACACCTTC
V: TRBV7-9; size: -; J: TRBJ2-7; length: 15; D: -; CDR3: CASSPPDRSYYEQYF; DNA: TGTGCCAGCAGCCCCCCGGACAGATCATACTACGAGCAGTACTTC
V: TRBV5-4; size: -; J: TRBJ2-3; length: 15; D: -; CDR3: CASSLAGESTDTQYF; DNA: TGTGCCAGCAGCTTGGCGGGGGAGAGCACAGATACGCAGTATTTT
V: TRBV7-8; size: -; J: TRBJ1-2; length: 13; D: -; CDR3: CASSFGRNYGYTF; DNA: TGTGCCAGCAGCTTTGGAAGAAACTATGGCTACACCTTC
V: TRBV27; size: -; J: TRBJ2-7; length: 15; D: TRBD2; CDR3: CASSSILAGVREQYF; DNA: TGTGCCAGCAGTTCCATACTAGCGGGAGTGCGTGAGCAGTACTTC
V: TRBV4-3; size: -; J: TRBJ1-2; length: 15; D: -; CDR3: CASSQDRSTNYGYTF; DNA: TGCGCCAGCAGCCAAGATCGATCCACTAACTATGGCTACACCTTC
V: TRBV19; size: once; J: TRBJ1-1; length: 13; D: TRBD1; CDR3: CASRRGRGTEAFF; DNA: TGTGCCAGTAGAAGGGGGCGGGGCACTGAAGCTTTCTTT
V: TRBV19; size: -; J: TRBJ2-7; length: 14; D: TRBD2; CDR3: CASSILAGGDEQYF; DNA: TGTGCCAGTAGTATACTAGCGGGAGGGGACGAGCAGTACTTC
V: TRBV27; size: few; J: TRBJ1-1; length: 14; D: -; CDR3: CASSFPGGGTEAFF; DNA: TGTGCCAGCAGTTTTCCCGGTGGGGGCACTGAAGCTTTCTTT
V: TRBV19; size: -; J: TRBJ2-1; length: 18; D: TRBD2; CDR3: CASSIGYSGSLFYNEQFF; DNA: TGTGCCAGTAGTATAGGCTACAGCGGGAGTCTCTTCTACAATGAGCAGTTCTTC
V: TRBV7-3; size: -; J: TRBJ2-5; length: 17; D: TRBD2; CDR3: CASSLYGLAGGRETQYF; DNA: TGTGCCAGCAGCTTATACGGACTAGCGGGAGGGAGGGAGACCCAGTACTTC
V: TRBV9; size: once; J: TRBJ2-7; length: 13; D: -; CDR3: CASSPSTEWEQYF; DNA: TGTGCCAGCAGCCCGTCAACGGAGTGGGAGCAGTACTTC
V: TRBV4-3; size: -; J: TRBJ1-2; length: 13; D: -; CDR3: CASSLSKGSGYTF; DNA: TGCGCCAGCAGCCTCTCGAAGGGCTCTGGCTACACCTTC